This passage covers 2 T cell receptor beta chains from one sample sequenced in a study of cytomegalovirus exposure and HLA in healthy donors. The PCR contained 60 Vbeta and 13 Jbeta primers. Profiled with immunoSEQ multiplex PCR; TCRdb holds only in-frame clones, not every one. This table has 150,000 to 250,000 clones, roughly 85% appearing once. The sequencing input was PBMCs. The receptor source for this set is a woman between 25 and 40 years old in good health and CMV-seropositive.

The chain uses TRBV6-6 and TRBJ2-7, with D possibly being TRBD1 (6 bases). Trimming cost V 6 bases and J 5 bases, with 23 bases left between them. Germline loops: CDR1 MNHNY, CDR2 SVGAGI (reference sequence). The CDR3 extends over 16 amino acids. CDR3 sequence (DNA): TGTGCCAGCAGACGTACCAACAGGGCCCCAGTCCACGAGCAGTACTTC. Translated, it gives CASRRTNRAPVHEQYF.

The CDR3 region has the DNA TGTGCCAGCAGTACAGGGTCTGGGGCCAACGTCCTGACTTTC. Translated, it gives CASSTGSGANVLTF. V usage is TRBV6-1 and J usage is TRBJ2-6, with D possibly TRBD1 on 6 matching bases. The germline CDR1 and CDR2 sequences are MNHNS and SASEGT. The CDR3 totals 14 residues. V was pared by 5 bases and J by 1 base, with 6 bases between.